A selection of T cell receptor beta chains follows, all from one sample in a study of cytomegalovirus exposure and HLA in healthy donors. Assay used: immunoSEQ multiplex PCR; TCRdb lists only in-frame clones, some missing. Of tens of thousands of clones listed, about 91% were seen once; the top ten hold around 3.2%. Specimen: PBMCs. These TCRs come from a man between 18 and 29 years old in good health and CMV-seronegative. Each CDR3 is given with its conserved first and last residue. A D gene is named only where the DNA matches it firmly. The size of a clone is reported for some rows only, either as once, few or many, or as a class for expanded clones.

clone_size | j_call | d_call | v_call | cdr3_aa | cdr3_nt
. | TRBJ1-2 | . | TRBV28 | CASSTGTPIWGYTF | TGTGCCAGCAGTACCGGGACACCCATTTGGGGCTACACCTTC
. | TRBJ2-3 | . | TRBV5-1 | CASSLDSGAGTDTQYF | TGCGCCAGCAGCTTGGATTCGGGAGCTGGCACAGATACGCAGTATTTT
. | TRBJ1-1 | . | TRBV30 | CAWQRPEAFF | TGTGCCTGGCAGCGCCCTGAAGCTTTCTTT
. | TRBJ2-7 | . | TRBV29-1 | CSVSTASYEQYF | TGCAGCGTTAGCACAGCCTCCTACGAGCAGTACTTC
. | TRBJ2-3 | TRBD1 | TRBV4-3 | CASSRRPGQGGMTDTQYF | TGCGCCAGCAGCCGGCGACCGGGACAGGGAGGGATGACAGATACGCAGTATTTT
. | TRBJ2-3 | . | TRBV11-2 | CASSLGADTQYF | TGTGCCAGCAGCTTAGGCGCAGATACGCAGTATTTT
. | TRBJ1-3 | . | TRBV7-6 | CASSSNAYVGRGIGNTIYF | TGTGCCAGCAGCTCAAACGCATACGTAGGCAGGGGTATTGGAAACACCATATATTTT
. | TRBJ2-1 | . | TRBV11-3 | CASSVDRDNNNEQFF | TGTGCCAGCAGCGTTGACCGGGACAACAACAATGAGCAGTTCTTC
. | TRBJ2-6 | . | TRBV23-1 | CASSLDGISSGANVLTF | TGCGCCAGCAGCCTAGACGGGATCTCCTCTGGGGCCAACGTCCTGACTTTC
. | TRBJ1-3 | . | TRBV6-1 | CASSGTEGNTIYF | TGTGCCAGCAGTGGGACAGAAGGAAACACCATATATTTT
. | TRBJ1-1 | . | TRBV19 | CASSDGGVDTEAFF | TGTGCCAGTAGTGATGGAGGGGTGGACACTGAAGCTTTCTTT
. | TRBJ1-3 | . | TRBV30 | CAWSVAGARGNTIYF | TGTGCCTGGAGTGTAGCAGGGGCGCGTGGAAACACCATATATTTT
. | TRBJ2-7 | TRBD1 | TRBV27 | CASSFYGGGDRAYEQYF | TGTGCCAGCAGTTTTTATGGTGGGGGGGACAGGGCCTACGAGCAGTACTTC
. | TRBJ1-5 | . | TRBV15 | CATSRGGPSNQPQHF | TGTGCCACCAGCAGAGGTGGGCCTAGCAATCAGCCCCAGCATTTT
. | TRBJ2-2 | . | TRBV7-7 | CASSTITGGELFF | TGTGCTAGCAGCACCATTACTGGTGGGGAGCTGTTTTTT
. | TRBJ2-7 | . | TRBV28 | CASTRGGSNHEQYF | TGTGCCAGCACCCGTGGGGGCAGTAACCACGAGCAGTACTTC
. | TRBJ1-5 | . | TRBV6-6 | CASRAGPSDTSQHF | TGTGCCAGCAGGGCAGGCCCATCCGATACCTCCCAGCATTTT
. | TRBJ2-7 | . | TRBV27 | CASSSPGLGYEQYF | TGTGCCAGCAGTTCTCCAGGGCTAGGATACGAGCAGTACTTC
. | TRBJ2-5 | TRBD2 | TRBV7-6 | CASSLLLAVQETQYF | TGTGCCAGCAGCTTACTACTAGCGGTTCAAGAGACCCAGTACTTC
. | TRBJ2-3 | . | TRBV28 | CASSLRDTQYF | TGTGCCAGCAGTTTGCGTGATACGCAGTATTTT
. | TRBJ2-1 | . | TRBV28 | CASSLGQGTYNEQFF | TGTGCCAGCAGTTTAGGGCAGGGGACCTACAATGAGCAGTTCTTC
. | TRBJ1-2 | . | TRBV6-5 | CASTASYGYTF | TGTGCCAGCACCGCGAGCTATGGCTACACCTTC
. | TRBJ2-7 | . | TRBV7-2 | CASSLAGSSYEQYF | TGTGCCAGCAGCTTAGCGGGGAGCTCCTACGAGCAGTACTTC
once | TRBJ2-2 | TRBD1 | TRBV4-3 | CASSQVRGQQNTGELFF | TGCGCCAGCAGCCAAGTGAGGGGACAGCAGAACACCGGGGAGCTGTTTTTT
. | TRBJ2-1 | . | TRBV5-8 | CASILSTEYNEQFF | TGTGCCAGCATCCTCTCGACAGAATACAATGAGCAGTTCTTC
. | TRBJ2-5 | . | TRBV7-2 | CASRPQQGLQETQYF | TGTGCCAGCAGGCCTCAGCAGGGCCTCCAAGAGACCCAGTACTTC
. | TRBJ1-1 | TRBD1 | TRBV6-5 | CASRSLQGVNTEAFF | TGTGCCAGCAGGAGTTTGCAGGGGGTGAACACTGAAGCTTTCTTT
. | TRBJ1-2 | . | TRBV7-2 | CASSFSPTSNYGYTF | TGTGCCAGCAGCTTTTCCCCGACATCTAACTATGGCTACACCTTC
. | TRBJ2-7 | TRBD2 | TRBV4-3 | CASSQELSGRSYEQYF | TGCGCCAGCAGCCAAGAACTGAGCGGGAGGAGCTACGAGCAGTACTTC
. | TRBJ2-1 | TRBD2 | TRBV12-5 | CAREFGTTFYNEQFF | TGTGCTAGAGAATTCGGGACTACATTCTACAATGAGCAGTTCTTC
. | TRBJ2-3 | . | TRBV27 | CASSLRGTDTQYF | TGTGCCAGCAGTTTACGGGGCACAGATACGCAGTATTTT
. | TRBJ1-3 | . | TRBV7-6 | CASSLEGDRSWNTIYF | TGTGCCAGCAGCTTAGAGGGGGACCGGTCTTGGAACACCATATATTTT
. | TRBJ2-7 | TRBD2 | TRBV11-2 | CASRTPGRGTYEQYF | TGTGCCAGCCGAACGCCAGGGAGGGGAACGTACGAGCAGTACTTC
. | TRBJ2-3 | TRBD2 | TRBV2 | CASTGTSGSPSTDTQYF | TGTGCCAGCACAGGGACTAGCGGTTCCCCTAGCACAGATACGCAGTATTTT
. | TRBJ2-7 | . | TRBV6-5 | CASSRLGGSYEQYF | TGTGCCAGCAGTCGCCTTGGCGGATCCTACGAGCAGTACTTC
. | TRBJ2-1 | TRBD1 | TRBV9 | CASSKPGGTGGYNEQFF | TGTGCCAGCAGCAAACCCGGGGGGACAGGGGGATACAATGAGCAGTTCTTC
once | TRBJ2-5 | . | TRBV19 | CASSRLDRRSETQYF | TGTGCCAGTAGTAGATTGGACAGACGGTCCGAGACCCAGTACTTC
few | TRBJ1-2 | TRBD1 | TRBV7-3 | CASSLDPGTGVGYTF | TGTGCCAGCAGTCTTGATCCGGGGACAGGGGTTGGCTACACCTTC
. | TRBJ2-1 | . | TRBV7-6 | CASSLGAEDNEQFF | TGTGCCAGCAGCTTAGGGGCGGAGGACAATGAGCAGTTCTTC
. | TRBJ2-7 | TRBD2 | TRBV6-5 | CASSWGGSANEQYF | TGTGCCAGCAGTTGGGGAGGGAGTGCGAACGAGCAGTACTTC
. | TRBJ2-2 | . | TRBV30 | CAWSVQIWRANTGELFF | TGTGCCTGGAGTGTACAGATCTGGCGGGCGAACACCGGGGAGCTGTTTTTT
few | TRBJ1-2 | . | TRBV5-1 | CASKADGQSYGYTF | TGCGCCAGCAAAGCGGACGGTCAAAGCTATGGCTACACCTTC
. | TRBJ1-3 | . | TRBV6-1 | CASSETRLGNTIYF | TGTGCCAGCAGTGAAACTCGACTTGGAAACACCATATATTTT
. | TRBJ2-2 | . | TRBV11-2 | CASSRSTGELFF | TGTGCCAGCAGTCGGAGCACCGGGGAGCTGTTTTTT
. | TRBJ2-3 | . | TRBV6-6 | CASSYPGQYNTDTQYF | TGTGCCAGCAGTTACCCCGGACAGTACAATACAGATACGCAGTATTTT
. | TRBJ1-4 | . | TRBV7-8 | CASSPQSREIELFF | TGTGCCAGCAGCCCACAGAGCCGAGAGATTGAACTGTTTTTT
. | TRBJ2-5 | . | TRBV11-2 | CASSRYQETQYF | TGTGCCAGCAGCCGGTACCAAGAGACCCAGTACTTC